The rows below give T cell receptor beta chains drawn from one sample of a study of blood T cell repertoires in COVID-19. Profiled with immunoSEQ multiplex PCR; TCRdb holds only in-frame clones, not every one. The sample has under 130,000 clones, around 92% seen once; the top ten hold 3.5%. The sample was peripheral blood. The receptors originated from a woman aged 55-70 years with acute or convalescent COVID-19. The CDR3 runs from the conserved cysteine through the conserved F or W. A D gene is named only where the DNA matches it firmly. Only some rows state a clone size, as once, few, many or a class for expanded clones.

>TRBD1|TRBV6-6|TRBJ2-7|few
TGTGCCAGCAGACAGGGGGTAGGGGCTTCCTACGAGCAGTACTTC
CASRQGVGASYEQYF
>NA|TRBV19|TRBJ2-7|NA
TGTGCCAGTAGTATGGGCTTGGCATCCTACGAGCAGTACTTC
CASSMGLASYEQYF
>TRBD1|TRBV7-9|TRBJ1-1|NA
TGTGCCAGCACCTTTGGACAGGGCGCCACTGAAGCTTTCTTT
CASTFGQGATEAFF
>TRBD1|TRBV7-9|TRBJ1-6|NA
TGTGCCAGCAACCCGACAGGGGCCTTGAATTCACCCCTCCACTTT
CASNPTGALNSPLHF
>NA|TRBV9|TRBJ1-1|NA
TGTGCCAGCAGCCTCAACGGAGGGGTTAACACTGAAGCTTTCTTT
CASSLNGGVNTEAFF
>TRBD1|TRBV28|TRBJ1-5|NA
TGTGCCAGCAGAAGTACAGGGGGCGGCCAGCCCCAGCATTTT
CASRSTGGGQPQHF
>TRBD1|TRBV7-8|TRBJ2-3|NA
TGTGCCAGCAGCTTAGCGGGACAGGGAGCTGGGCAGTATTTT
CASSLAGQGAGQYF
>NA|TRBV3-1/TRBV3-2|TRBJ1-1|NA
TGTGCCAGCAGCCAAGACGGGGGAAGGAACACTGAAGCTTTCTTT
CASSQDGGRNTEAFF
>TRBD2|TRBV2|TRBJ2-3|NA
TGTGCCAGCACCCGACTAGCGGGAGGGCGGGATACGCAGTATTTT
CASTRLAGGRDTQYF
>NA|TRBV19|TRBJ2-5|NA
TGTGCCAGTAGTATGTACAGGACCCCCCGAGAGACCCAGTACTTC
CASSMYRTPRETQYF
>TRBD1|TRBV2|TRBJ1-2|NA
TGTGCCAGCAGTGAGACAGGGGAAGGCTACACCTTC
CASSETGEGYTF
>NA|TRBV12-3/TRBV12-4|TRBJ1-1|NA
TGTGCCAGCAGCCCAAGCGGGACTCAGGTCTTT
CASSPSGTQVF
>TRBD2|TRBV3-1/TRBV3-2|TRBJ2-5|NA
TGTGCCAGCAGCCAAGCCCAAGCGGGAGTTAAGACCCAGTACTTC
CASSQAQAGVKTQYF
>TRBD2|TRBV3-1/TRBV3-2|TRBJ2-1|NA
TGTGCCAGCAGCCAAGGGTGGTCTAGCGGTGTTTACAATGAGCAGTTCTTC
CASSQGWSSGVYNEQFF
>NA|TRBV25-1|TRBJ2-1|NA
TGTGCCAGCAGTGAATCCCTCGGAGGGAATGAGCAGTTCTTC
CASSESLGGNEQFF
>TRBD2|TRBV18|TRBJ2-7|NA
TGTGCCAGCTCACCGGCGGGGGACTACGAGCAGTACTTC
CASSPAGDYEQYF
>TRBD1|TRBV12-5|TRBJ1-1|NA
TGTGCTAGTGGTTTCCCGGACAGGGGGACTGAAGCTTTCTTT
CASGFPDRGTEAFF
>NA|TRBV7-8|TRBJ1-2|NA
TGTGCCAGCAGCTTAGGAGGGAACTATGGCTACACCTTC
CASSLGGNYGYTF
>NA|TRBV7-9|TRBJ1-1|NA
TGTGCCAGCAGCTTAGATCTAGGCATGAACACTGAAGCTTTCTTT
CASSLDLGMNTEAFF
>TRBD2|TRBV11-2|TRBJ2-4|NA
TGTGCCAGCAGCCGGACTAGCGGCACCCAGTACTTC
CASSRTSGTQYF